The 21 T cell receptor beta chains below come from one sample, sequenced in a study of cytomegalovirus exposure and HLA in healthy donors. Clones were sequenced by immunoSEQ multiplex PCR, and TCRdb holds only the in-frame ones, with some missing. Of approximately 160,000 clones listed, approximately 86% are singletons. The specimen sequenced was PBMCs. These TCRs come from a young woman in good health and CMV-seronegative.

V usage is TRBV6-1 and J usage is TRBJ2-7, with 8 bases aligning to TRBD2. Germline V gene data show CDR1 as MNHNS and CDR2 as SASEGT. The CDR3 extends over 13 amino acids. Unmatched junction bases numbered 2, after V lost 7 bases and J lost 0 bases. DNA of the CDR3: TGTGCCAGCACAGGACTAGCCTCCTACGAGCAGTACTTC. It translates to CASTGLASYEQYF.

This clone was found once. The chain uses TRBV13 and TRBJ2-7, with D maybe TRBD1 (6 bases). Deletions cut 1 base from V and 5 bases from J, with 15 bases between. Per the germline V gene, CDR1 is PRHDT and CDR2 is FYEKMQ (reference sequence). The CDR3 runs to 15 residues. The CDR3 DNA follows: TGTGCCAGCAGCTTAGATGGTACAGGGAAACACGAGCAGTACTTC. Translation gives CASSLDGTGKHEQYF.

The V call is TRBV27, the J call TRBJ2-7; 8 bases fit TRBD2. Germline CDR1 is MNHEY and CDR2 is SMNVEV (reference sequence). This CDR3 has 14 amino acids. V was pared by 3 bases and J by 3 bases, with 4 bases of the junction left unmatched. CDR3 in DNA: TGTGCCAGCAGTTTGGGACTAGACTACTACGAGCAGTACTTC. It codes for CASSLGLDYYEQYF.

The chain combines TRBV6-5 with TRBJ2-7, with TRBD2 as a possible D gene (6 bases). Germline V lookup: CDR1 MNHEY, CDR2 SVGAGI. Trimming removed 8 bases from V and 0 bases from J, with 8 bases in between. The CDR3 has 12 residues. The CDR3 DNA follows: TGTGCCAGCGGGACTCCCTCCTACGAGCAGTACTTC. Translation gives CASGTPSYEQYF.

DNA for the CDR3: TGTGCCAGCAGCTACAGGGGTAGGGGGGAGCTGTTTTTT. It yields the protein CASSYRGRGELFF. The genes are TRBV7-2 and TRBJ2-2; 7 bases are shared with TRBD1. J gave up 8 bases and V 4 bases, and 4 bases lay outside the gene matches. The CDR3 has 13 amino acids. Per germline, CDR1 SGHTA and CDR2 FQGNSA.

V is TRBV29-1 and J is TRBJ2-2; 7 bases fit TRBD1. With 7 bases clipped from V and 4 bases from J, the junction kept 12 bases outside the gene matches. CDR3 length: 15 amino acids. Germline lookup yields CDR1 SQVTM and CDR2 ANQGSEA. CDR3 loop: CSATEGGQTTGELFF. The DNA for the CDR3 is TGCAGCGCCACTGAAGGGGGACAGACCACCGGGGAGCTGTTTTTT.

There are a few counts of this clone. The chain recombines TRBV9 with TRBJ1-2, with 8 bases lining up with TRBD1. With 3 bases clipped from V and 6 bases from J, the junction kept 7 bases outside the gene matches. Germline V gives CDR1 SGDLS, CDR2 YYNGEE. The CDR3 has 14 amino acids. CDR3 nucleotides: TGTGCCAGCAGCGGGACAGGGAGTCTACATGGCTACACCTTC. Translation: CASSGTGSLHGYTF.

The V and J genes are TRBV5-4 and TRBJ2-7; a weak D match, TRBD2 (6 bases). Germline assignment: CDR1 SGHNT and CDR2 YYREEE (reference sequence). V was shortened by 4 bases and J by 2 bases, with 22 bases between the two germline ends. CDR3 length: 17 residues. CDR3 bases: TGTGCCAGCAGCCCGAGGGCCGGTGGGACTTCCACCTACGAGCAGTACTTC. This gives the protein CASSPRAGGTSTYEQYF. The full variable domain, completed using reference TRBV5-4 and TRBJ2-7, is ETGVTQSPTHLIKTRGQQVTLRCSSQSGHNTVSWYQQALGQGPQFIFQYYREEENGRGNFPPRFSGLQFPNYSSELNVNALELDDSALYLCASSPRAGGTSTYEQYFGPGTRLTVT.

The chain carries TRBV9 and TRBJ1-1; no definite D call. Trimming cost V 3 bases and J 3 bases, with 15 bases left between them. The CDR3 sequence is 15 residues long. Germline V gives CDR1 SGDLS, CDR2 YYNGEE. This CDR3 is CASSALQGRYTEAFF. Written as DNA, the CDR3 is TGTGCCAGCAGCGCCCTCCAAGGGAGGTACACTGAAGCTTTCTTT.

The chain uses TRBV15 and TRBJ2-7, with a possible D match to TRBD1 (5 bases). Per germline, CDR1 LNHNV and CDR2 YYDKDF (reference sequence). Trimming cost V 1 base and J 10 bases, with 8 bases left between them. This CDR3 comprises 11 residues. The CDR3 DNA is TGTGCCACCAGCAGAGGCAGGGAACAGTACTTC. As protein: CATSRGREQYF.

V and J are TRBV29-1 and TRBJ1-4, with 11 bases fitting TRBD1. The CDR3 runs 14 residues. The germline V gene encodes CDR1 SQVTM and CDR2 ANQGSEA. The J segment lost 7 bases and the V segment lost 7 bases, leaving 8 bases of the junction unmatched. In DNA, the CDR3 is TGCAGCGCCGAAATCGGGACAGGGGGTGAAAAACTGTTTTTT. Translation gives CSAEIGTGGEKLFF.

The chain links TRBV7-9 to TRBJ2-7; the D is unclear. This CDR3 is built from 14 residues. Germline-derived CDR1 and CDR2 are SEHNR and FQNEAQ (reference sequence). The germline V and J ends were trimmed by 2 bases and 3 bases, with 11 bases remaining between them. CDR3 in DNA: TGTGCCAGCAGCTTACCCCCCAAGCACTACGAGCAGTACTTC. Translation gives CASSLPPKHYEQYF.

The chain combines TRBV5-4 with TRBJ1-3; D gene ambiguous. V was shortened by 4 bases and J by 2 bases, with 10 bases between the two germline ends. Germline CDR1 and CDR2: SGHNT and YYREEE (reference sequence). This CDR3 is built from 14 residues. The CDR3: CASSPLGAGNTIYF. DNA for the CDR3: TGTGCCAGCAGCCCGTTGGGAGCTGGAAACACCATATATTTT.

Of note for this clone: The same CDR3 also results from other DNA sequences found in this sample. V is TRBV19 and J is TRBJ2-1; 8 positions match TRBD2. There are 14 residues in the CDR3. Looked up from germline, CDR1 is LNHDA and CDR2 is SQIVND (reference sequence). The V gene end was trimmed by 3 bases and the J gene end by 7 bases; junction bases not matched to a gene: 5. In DNA, the CDR3 is TGTGCCAGTAGTATCACGGGAGGGCCGAATGAGCAGTTCTTC. Amino acid sequence: CASSITGGPNEQFF.

The V call is TRBV11-2, the J call TRBJ2-7; possibly TRBD2 for D (5 bases). This CDR3 spans 15 amino acids. With 3 bases removed from V and 2 bases from J, the gap between germline ends came to 14 bases. The germline CDR1 and CDR2 sequences are SGHAT and FQNNGV. The CDR3 loop is CASSFSPGNTYEQYF. CDR3 sequence (DNA): TGTGCCAGCAGCTTCTCCCCGGGGAATACCTACGAGCAGTACTTC.

The chain uses TRBV14 and TRBJ1-2; 7 bases line up with TRBD1. The ends lost 3 bases at V and 5 bases at J; junction bases unmatched: 18. Germline V CDR1 and CDR2: SGHDN, FVKESK. CDR3 length equals 18 residues. CDR3 DNA: TGTGCCAGCAGCCATGACGACAGGGCATTGCTCAATTCTTATGGCTACACCTTC. The encoded protein is CASSHDDRALLNSYGYTF.

The chain links TRBV2 to TRBJ1-1; possibly TRBD1 for D (5 bases). From germline, CDR1 is SNHLY and CDR2 FYNNEI. The CDR3 is 15 amino acids. The ends were cut back, 5 bases at V and 5 bases at J, with 18 bases in the middle. CDR3 protein: CASSLSAAGSTEAFF. CDR3 bases: TGTGCCAGCAGTTTATCGGCGGCAGGGTCGACTGAAGCTTTCTTT.

This chain connects TRBV9 to TRBJ2-1, with no clear D. The CDR3 has 13 amino acids. Germline V gene data show CDR1 as SGDLS and CDR2 as YYNGEE. V shed 0 bases and J shed 9 bases, with 10 bases lying between them. DNA for the CDR3: TGTGCCAGCAGCGTAGACTATGGAAGTGAGCAGTTCTTC. It encodes CASSVDYGSEQFF.

The chain links TRBV10-3 to TRBJ2-7, with TRBD1 identical over 8 bases. Germline values: CDR1 ENHRY, CDR2 SYGVKD. V lost 0 bases and J lost 2; bases outside the gene matches: 6. The CDR3 extends over 16 amino acids. The DNA of the CDR3 is TGTGCCATCAGTGAGTCGTCGACAGGGGTCCCCTACGAGCAGTACTTC. It translates to CAISESSTGVPYEQYF.

V and J are TRBV6-1 and TRBJ2-7; TRBD1 might be the D (5 bases). The CDR3 has 13 amino acids. Trimming cost V 1 base and J 6 bases, with 10 bases left between them. Germline CDR1 is MNHNS and CDR2 is SASEGT. CDR3 region: CASSEVVRVEQYF. CDR3 in DNA: TGTGCCAGCAGTGAAGTCGTCAGGGTCGAGCAGTACTTC.

This chain links TRBV18 with TRBJ2-7, with 11 positions matching TRBD1. CDR1 is KGHSH, CDR2 LQKENI, per germline. Trimming removed 3 bases from V and 0 bases from J; junction bases left unmatched: 7. This CDR3 is built from 17 residues. The CDR3 DNA follows: TGTGCCAGCTCACCTTCCCGGACAGGGGGCTACTCCTACGAGCAGTACTTC. It is translated as CASSPSRTGGYSYEQYF. Based on the CDR3 plus reference TRBV18 and TRBJ2-7, the full variable domain is NAGVMQNPRHLVRRRGQEARLRCSPMKGHSHVYWYRQLPEEGLKFMVYLQKENIIDESGMPKERFSAEFPKEGPSILRIQQVVRGDSAAYFCASSPSRTGGYSYEQYFGPGTRLTVT.